The rows below give T cell receptor beta chains drawn from one sample of a study of control samples from healthy donors and cancer patients. The repertoire was sequenced with immunoSEQ multiplex PCR; TCRdb's copy has only in-frame clones and lacks some. The table includes about 180,000 clones, 90% to 95% detected once. Sequenced sample: blood. These receptors came from a man aged 25-45 years in good health. The CDR3 runs from the conserved cysteine through the conserved F or W. The D gene is left open where the match is weak. Clone sizes are given selectively: once, few, many, or a class where the clone is expanded.

>.|TRBV5-4|TRBJ2-3|.
TGTGCCAGCAGTTTGAGGGGGGCCCCCCGGGATACGCAGTATTTT
CASSLRGAPRDTQYF
>.|TRBV7-2|TRBJ2-1|.
TGTGCCAGCAGCTCAGCGAGCTCCTACAATGAGCAGTTCTTC
CASSSASSYNEQFF
>TRBD2|TRBV7-2|TRBJ2-7|.
TGTGCCAGCAGCTTAGAGGGGACTAGCGGGGGGTACGAGCAGTACTTC
CASSLEGTSGGYEQYF
>TRBD2|TRBV2|TRBJ2-1|.
TGTGCCGTCGAGGGGAGGGCGGATGAGCAGTTCTTC
CAVEGRADEQFF
>.|TRBV19|TRBJ1-4|.
TGTGCCAGTAGTATAAGTTCGGGATATAATGAAAAACTGTTTTTT
CASSISSGYNEKLFF
>TRBD2|TRBV5-4|TRBJ2-3|.
TGTGCCAGCAACCTACTAGCGGGGGGTACCACAGATACGCAGTATTTT
CASNLLAGGTTDTQYF
>.|TRBV6-2/TRBV6-3|TRBJ2-2|once
TGTGCCAGCAGTTACGGGGAGCCGGAGCTGTTTTTT
CASSYGEPELFF
>TRBD1|TRBV6-1|TRBJ2-7|.
TGTGCCAGCAGTGAAGGATTACGGGACAGAATCTACGAGCAGTACTTC
CASSEGLRDRIYEQYF
>.|TRBV9|TRBJ1-2|.
TGTGCCAGCAGATCCGGGACAAGTTATGGCTACACCTTC
CASRSGTSYGYTF
>TRBD2|TRBV7-3|TRBJ2-3|once
TGTGCCAGCAGCGCCGGACTGGGGGCGGGAGGCAGCACAGATACGCAGTATTTT
CASSAGLGAGGSTDTQYF
>.|TRBV30|TRBJ2-7|.
TGTGCCTGGAATGCGCTTAGGGGGGACACCCTCTCGTACTTC
CAWNALRGDTLSYF
>.|TRBV19|TRBJ1-6|once
TGTGCCAGTAAGTCTGGGCAGGGTGGATCACCCCTCCACTTT
CASKSGQGGSPLHF
>TRBD1|TRBV27|TRBJ1-1|.
TGTGCCAGCAGTTTATCACGCAGGGGGCCCGGGGCTTTCTTT
CASSLSRRGPGAFF
>.|TRBV15|TRBJ2-7|.
TGTGCCACCAGCAGAGAGGGGGCTGGCTACGAGCAGTACTTC
CATSREGAGYEQYF
>.|TRBV7-8|TRBJ2-7|.
TGTGCCAGCAGCCAGAAAGTGGGTCTACCCTACGAGCAGTACTTC
CASSQKVGLPYEQYF
>TRBD2|TRBV5-1|TRBJ2-1|.
TGCGCCAGCAGCTTTGGGACTAGCGGGAGGGCTGGGCCTGGTGAGCAGTTCTTC
CASSFGTSGRAGPGEQFF
>.|TRBV6-6|TRBJ1-5|.
TGTGCCAGCAGTCGTTGGGGGGGGGACGGCCGCAATCAGCCCCAGCATTTT
CASSRWGGDGRNQPQHF
>.|TRBV5-4|TRBJ1-1|.
TGTGCCAGCAGCCCCGGTGAGGAGAACACTGAAGCTTTCTTT
CASSPGEENTEAFF
>.|TRBV28|TRBJ2-4|.
TGTGCCAGCAGTTTGGTGGGGATTGGGGAAAACATTCAGTACTTC
CASSLVGIGENIQYF
>.|TRBV23-1|TRBJ2-7|.
TGCGCCAGCAGTCAACCCCCTTCGTGGGTAAGCTCCTACGAGCAGTACTTC
CASSQPPSWVSSYEQYF
>.|TRBV19|TRBJ1-1|.
TGTGCCAGTAGACCAGGGGAGGGGACTGAAGCTTTCTTT
CASRPGEGTEAFF
>.|TRBV18|TRBJ1-1|.
TGTGCCAGCTCACCACCGAGCACTGAAGCTTTCTTT
CASSPPSTEAFF
>TRBD2|TRBV6-5|TRBJ2-2|.
TGTGCCAGCAGCCTGGGACTAGCGGGACAGGAGGAGCTGTTTTTT
CASSLGLAGQEELFF